This TCR beta chain is from a study of yellow fever vaccine responses in identical twins. V shed 7 bases, J shed 3 bases, and the junction held 11 bases outside the gene matches. This CDR3 has 15 residues. CDR1 PRHDT and CDR2 FYEKMQ come from the germline V gene (reference sequence). Using its own MiXCR run on the RT-PCR reads, TCRdb lists one record per CDR3 protein. Among several thousand distinct CDR3 sequences listed, just under 85% were seen once. The material was T cells from blood (PBMCs), unsorted or a sorted subset (not recorded which), obtained before or after yellow fever vaccination (not recorded which). This chain links TRBV13 with TRBJ1-2; TRBD1 agrees at 7 bases. The sequence derives from a woman under 30 who received the yellow fever vaccine. For the CDR3, the DNA is TGTGCCAGCATAGTGGACCGGGACAGCCACTATGGCTACACCTTC. It encodes CASIVDRDSHYGYTF.